Below are 30 T cell receptor beta chains sequenced from a single sample in a study of blood T cell repertoires in COVID-19. Profiling relied on immunoSEQ multiplex PCR, and the TCRdb table lists in-frame clones only, not all of them. Of approximately 200,000 clones detected, 80% appear once; the ten largest clones hold around 7%. Sequencing was performed on PBMCs or T cells enriched from blood (not recorded which). Receptor source: a woman in her thirties or forties with acute COVID-19.

The sample holds a few counts of this clone. The chain joins TRBV18 to TRBJ1-1; 8 bases fit TRBD1. This CDR3 region has 15 residues. The V segment lost 1 base and the J segment 4 bases; nucleotides outside the gene matches: 5. Per germline, CDR1 KGHSH and CDR2 LQKENI. In DNA form, the CDR3 reads TGTGCCAGCTCACCACTCGGACAGGGAAGCACTGAAGCTTTCTTT. This sequence encodes CASSPLGQGSTEAFF.

The chain employs TRBV29-1 and TRBJ1-3; D possibly corresponds to TRBD1 (5 bases). The CDR3 runs to 11 residues. V lost 7 bases to trimming and J lost 3 bases, with 7 bases between them. The germline V gene encodes CDR1 SQVTM and CDR2 ANQGSEA. The CDR3: CSGQLGNTIYF. In nucleotides, the CDR3 is TGCAGCGGACAGCTTGGAAACACCATATATTTT.

V gene TRBV11-2 combines with J gene TRBJ2-1, with TRBD1 identical over 9 bases. The V gene's germline CDR1 is SGHAT and CDR2 FQNNGV. Trimming took 5 bases from V and 7 from J; bases not matched to a gene: 15. The CDR3 is 17 amino acids. The CDR3 nucleotides read TGTGCCAGCAGCCCCTTCCCACCGGGACAGGGCGGGAATGAGCAGTTCTTC. Protein product: CASSPFPPGQGGNEQFF. The full variable domain, completed using reference TRBV11-2 and TRBJ2-1, is EAGVAQSPRYKIIEKRQSVAFWCNPISGHATLYWYQQILGQGPKLLIQFQNNGVVDDSQLPKDRFSAERLKGVDSTLKIQPAKLEDSAVYLCASSPFPPGQGGNEQFFGPGTRLTVL.

The chain carries TRBV6-1 and TRBJ1-2; the match to TRBD1 covers 7 bases. Germline V CDR1 and CDR2: MNHNS, SASEGT. V was pared by 2 bases and J by 4 bases, with 10 bases of the junction left unmatched. The CDR3 covers 16 residues. The CDR3 DNA reads TGTGCCAGCAGTGAAATGAACAGGGGAAAGAGCTATGGCTACACCTTC. This codes for CASSEMNRGKSYGYTF.

This chain links TRBV30 with TRBJ1-5; 7 nucleotides agree with TRBD1. Looked up from germline, CDR1 is GTSNPN and CDR2 is SVGIG (reference sequence). V trimming: 0 bases; J trimming: 4 bases; junction bases outside the gene matches: 12. This CDR3 spans 17 amino acids. Here the CDR3 DNA reads TGTGCCTGGAGTGTACCTCACAGGGGCGCGGGGAATCAGCCCCAGCATTTT. Residues: CAWSVPHRGAGNQPQHF.

This clone was seen just once. The chain uses TRBV19 and TRBJ2-6; D unclear. Trimming left V 2 bases short and J 1 base short, with 9 bases between. The V gene's germline CDR1 is LNHDA and CDR2 SQIVND (reference sequence). The CDR3 is 16 amino acids. CDR3 bases: TGTGCCAGTAGTATACTTGAGCTATCTGGGGCCAACGTCCTGACTTTC. Translating it yields CASSILELSGANVLTF.

This chain links TRBV5-1 with TRBJ2-7; the D gene is possibly TRBD2 (5 bases). The CDR3 extends over 12 amino acids. CDR1 and CDR2 (germline): SGHRS, YFSETQ. The V and J ends lost 0 bases and 7 bases respectively, with 8 bases between them. The CDR3 sequence is CASSLAGEEQYF. CDR3 DNA sequence: TGCGCCAGCAGCTTGGCCGGGGAAGAGCAGTACTTC.

For the CDR3, the DNA is TGCGCCAGCAGCCAAGAGGTTTGGGGAGCCAGCAATCAGCCCCAGCATTTT. Encoded protein: CASSQEVWGASNQPQHF. V gene TRBV4-3 combines with J gene TRBJ1-5; no clear D gene. The CDR3 contains 17 residues. The germline CDR1 and CDR2 sequences are LGHNA and YSLEER. Trimming shortened V by 0 bases and J by 1 base, and 13 bases separated the two germline ends.

The rearrangement uses TRBV19 and TRBJ2-7; D is undetermined. The CDR3 contains 14 residues. V was shortened by 3 bases and J by 2 bases, with 11 bases between the two germline ends. CDR1 LNHDA and CDR2 SQIVND come from the germline V gene (reference sequence). This chain's CDR3 is CASSMGRKAYEQYF. DNA of the CDR3: TGTGCCAGTAGTATGGGCAGAAAAGCCTACGAGCAGTACTTC.

The gene calls are TRBV4-3 and TRBJ1-5, with 9 bases lining up with TRBD1. The junction had 4 bases not matched to a gene; V was cut back by 0 bases and J by 4 bases. This CDR3 comprises 16 residues. From germline, CDR1 is LGHNA and CDR2 YSLEER. CDR3 sequence: CASSQEWGQGNQPQHF. The CDR3 nucleotides are TGCGCCAGCAGCCAAGAATGGGGACAGGGAAATCAGCCCCAGCATTTT.

V usage is TRBV18 and J usage is TRBJ1-1; no clear D. The length of the CDR3 is 15 residues. V lost 3 bases and J lost 8, with 19 bases in between. Germline V gene data show CDR1 as KGHSH and CDR2 as LQKENI. CDR3 nucleotides: TGTGCCAGCTCACCGGCGATCCGGGATCCTGTGGAAGCTTTCTTT. Amino acids: CASSPAIRDPVEAFF.

This clone was seen more than once but under ten times. V gene TRBV5-1 combines with J gene TRBJ1-1, with 9 bases aligning to TRBD1. Unmatched junction bases numbered 8, after V lost 4 bases and J lost 4 bases. Per germline, CDR1 SGHRS and CDR2 YFSETQ. CDR3 length: 15 amino acids. The CDR3 region is CASSETGTGFTEAFF. The CDR3, as DNA: TGCGCCAGCAGCGAGACCGGGACAGGGTTCACTGAAGCTTTCTTT.

The chain carries TRBV28 and TRBJ2-7; TRBD1 matches at 10 bases. This CDR3 contains 17 residues. CDR1 and CDR2 (germline): MDHEN, SYDVKM. The J segment lost 0 bases and the V segment lost 3 bases, leaving 8 bases of the junction unmatched. DNA for the CDR3: TGTGCCAGCAGTTTCCGGGCGGGACAGGGGATCTCCTACGAGCAGTACTTC. Its protein is CASSFRAGQGISYEQYF.

J is TRBJ1-2 and V is TRBV6-5, with 8 bases that match TRBD1. The CDR3 spans 14 residues. Germline V lookup: CDR1 MNHEY, CDR2 SVGAGI. The V and J ends lost 7 bases and 8 bases, in that order; junction bases with no gene match: 12. The CDR3 DNA is TGTGCCAGCATTCCCTGGACAGGGAGCAGGGGCTACACCTTC. It is translated as CASIPWTGSRGYTF.

The chain is built from TRBV28 and TRBJ2-3, with TRBD1 identical over 10 bases. Germline CDR1 and CDR2: MDHEN and SYDVKM. This CDR3 is 17 amino acids long. After removal of 4 bases from V and 5 bases from J, the junction contained 12 bases not matched to a gene. DNA of the CDR3: TGTGCCAGCAGTTCTCCCTCCGGACAGGGGGGTAGAGATACGCAGTATTTT. It specifies CASSSPSGQGGRDTQYF.

The chain has TRBV30 and TRBJ2-3, with a tentative D call TRBD2 (7 bases). This CDR3 region has 15 residues. Trimming cost V 0 bases and J 5 bases, with 15 bases left between them. CDR1 and CDR2 from the germline V gene are GTSNPN and SVGIG (reference sequence). The CDR3 DNA follows: TGTGCCTGGAGTGTACTGGCGGGGGCCCTAGATACGCAGTATTTT. Translating gives CAWSVLAGALDTQYF.

V gene TRBV27 combines with J gene TRBJ2-1; the match to TRBD2 covers 12 bases. The CDR3 length is 19 residues. CDR1 and CDR2 from the germline V gene are MNHEY and SMNVEV (reference sequence). V gave up 6 bases and J gave up 0 bases; unmatched junction bases: 12. CDR3 DNA: TGTGCCAGCAGCCCCCCGGGGACTAGCGGGCTGACCTCCTACAATGAGCAGTTCTTC. It yields the protein CASSPPGTSGLTSYNEQFF.

The chain couples TRBV6-5 to TRBJ1-5; D may be TRBD1 (6 bases). Germline V gene lookup returns CDR1 MNHEY and CDR2 SVGAGI. V shed 7 bases and J shed 4 bases, with 17 bases lying between them. This CDR3 spans 15 amino acids. The CDR3 loop reads CASKFSGQTNQPQHF. The CDR3 DNA reads as TGTGCCAGCAAATTCTCGGGACAAACGAATCAGCCCCAGCATTTT.

The chain recombines TRBV4-1 with TRBJ2-5; 7 positions agree with TRBD1. The germline V gene encodes CDR1 MGHRA and CDR2 YSYEKL. There are 16 residues in the CDR3. The J segment lost 1 base and the V segment lost 0 bases, leaving 5 bases of the junction unmatched. DNA for the CDR3: TGCGCCAGCAGCCAAGAGGACAGGCGACGCCAAGAGACCCAGTACTTC. The encoded protein is CASSQEDRRRQETQYF.

The chain joins TRBV6-4 to TRBJ1-4; D may be TRBD1 (5 bases). The CDR3 has 14 residues. V was pared by 7 bases and J by 2 bases, with 11 bases between. CDR1 is MRHNA, CDR2 SNTAGT, per germline. The chain's CDR3 is CASIGGETNEKLFF. CDR3 coding DNA: TGTGCCAGCATTGGGGGGGAGACTAATGAAAAACTGTTTTTT.

This chain connects TRBV20-1 to TRBJ2-7, with TRBD1 matching over 7 bases. The germline V gene encodes CDR1 DFQATT and CDR2 SNEGSKA (reference sequence). Losses at the gene ends were 3 bases for V and 6 bases for J; bases not matched to a gene: 8. The CDR3 totals 13 residues. The chain's CDR3 is CSASERGRREQYF. CDR3 nucleotides: TGCAGTGCTAGTGAAAGGGGGCGCCGCGAGCAGTACTTC.

There are many counts of this clone. The chain uses TRBV21-1 and TRBJ1-2; the table's D call, TRBD1, was not checked against the DNA. TRBV21-1 is termed a pseudogene. The CDR3 is 15 residues long. The CDR3: CASGPQGAPYYGYTF. The CDR3 region has the DNA TGTGCCAGCGGGCCGCAGGGGGCGCCTTACTATGGCTACACCTTC.

This chain connects TRBV11-2 to TRBJ2-1; 7 bases align to TRBD1. Germline CDR1 and CDR2: SGHAT and FQNNGV. Germline trimming cut 3 bases from V and 1 base from J; bases unmatched to any gene: 6. The CDR3 consists of 16 residues. The DNA of the CDR3 is TGTGCCAGCAGCTTTAGGGGCAGGGGGTCCTACAATGAGCAGTTCTTC. This codes for CASSFRGRGSYNEQFF.

This sequence joins TRBV30 and TRBJ1-2; 7 bases map to TRBD1. This CDR3 contains 14 residues. The V and J ends lost 0 bases and 7 bases, in that order; junction bases with no gene match: 8. Germline V lookup: CDR1 GTSNPN, CDR2 SVGIG (reference sequence). The DNA for the CDR3 is TGTGCCTGGAGTGTTTGGCAGGGGGTCGGTGGCTACACCTTC. Protein sequence: CAWSVWQGVGGYTF.

The chain employs TRBV3-1 (or the pseudogene TRBV3-2) and TRBJ2-5, with 11 positions matching TRBD2. Losses at the gene ends were 1 base for V and 5 bases for J; bases not matched to a gene: 6. The CDR3 runs to 16 residues. Germline assignment: CDR1 LGHDT and CDR2 YNNKEL (reference sequence). The CDR3 reads CASSQVGGTSGETQYF. In DNA, the CDR3 is TGTGCCAGCAGCCAAGTTGGTGGGACTAGCGGCGAGACCCAGTACTTC.

The chain has TRBV5-4 and TRBJ1-2; D call uncertain. Germline-derived CDR1 and CDR2 are SGHNT and YYREEE (reference sequence). Trimming stripped 0 bases from V and 0 bases from J, with 15 bases between. CDR3 size: 17 residues. The CDR3 sequence: CASSLAGRPSANYGYTF. The CDR3, as DNA: TGTGCCAGCAGCTTGGCCGGCAGGCCCTCCGCTAACTATGGCTACACCTTC.

J is TRBJ1-3 and V is TRBV10-3; D is unresolved. The CDR3 runs to 14 residues. The germline V gene encodes CDR1 ENHRY and CDR2 SYGVKD. The ends were cut back, 8 bases at V and 0 bases at J, with 11 bases in the middle. The CDR3 spells CAIGSWSSGNTIYF. For the CDR3, the DNA is TGTGCCATCGGCAGCTGGAGCTCTGGAAACACCATATATTTT.

This chain uses TRBV29-1 with TRBJ2-1; a weak D match, TRBD1 (6 bases). The germline CDR1 and CDR2 sequences are SQVTM and ANQGSEA. There are 13 residues in the CDR3. V dropped 3 bases and J dropped 9 bases, with 15 bases sitting between them. CDR3 DNA sequence: TGCAGCGTTGAGGGCAGGGGAAGGGGTGAGCAGTTCTTC. Protein: CSVEGRGRGEQFF.

The chain recombines TRBV5-6 with TRBJ1-5; D is ambiguous. Per the germline V gene, CDR1 is SGHDT and CDR2 is YYEEEE. This CDR3 is built from 14 residues. V was clipped by 0 bases and J by 6 bases, with 10 bases between them. The CDR3 loop is CASSLDAAGQPQHF. The CDR3 DNA reads TGTGCCAGCAGCTTGGATGCAGCGGGTCAGCCCCAGCATTTT. Looking up the rest from reference TRBV5-6 and TRBJ1-5 gives the full variable domain: DAGVTQSPTHLIKTRGQQVTLRCSPKSGHDTVSWYQQALGQGPQFIFQYYEEEERQRGNFPDRFSGHQFPNYSSELNVNALLLGDSALYLCASSLDAAGQPQHFGDGTRLSIL.

V is TRBV18 and J is TRBJ1-4; D is ambiguous. Deletions cut 5 bases from V and 6 bases from J, with 16 bases between. Germline assignment: CDR1 KGHSH and CDR2 LQKENI. CDR3 length: 15 amino acids. The CDR3 reads CASSTQLTQDEKLFF. The CDR3 DNA follows: TGTGCCAGCTCAACGCAGCTGACCCAGGATGAAAAACTGTTTTTT.